This record looks at one TCR beta chain sequence and its context. In the authors' methods: Estimation of nucleated cell counts relied on the amplification of reference gene primers. Here immunoSEQ multiplex PCR was the method, and the copy in TCRdb shows in-frame clones only, minus some. That table furnishes V, J and clone size, whereas the DNA furnished D and trimming. The profile shows some 150,000 clones, about 80% of them singletons. The record originates from a study of blood T cell repertoires in COVID-19. Overall study: COVID-19 samples collected from the United States, Italy and Spain covered acute and convalescent phases. Sources were T cells, B-cell-depleted T cells, or PBMCs; the material itself was cDNA or gDNA.

The CDR3 is 19 amino acids. Per germline, CDR1 MGHRA and CDR2 YSYEKL. After removal of 1 base from V and 7 bases from J, the junction contained 19 bases not matched to a gene. Specimen: peripheral blood. This chain joins TRBV4-1 and TRBJ1-5; 7 positions match TRBD1. This receptor was identified in a human donor in a cohort sampled during active COVID-19. CDR3 sequence reads: CASSQANQQGTITGQPQHF. The DNA for the CDR3 is TGCGCCAGCAGCCAAGCGAATCAACAGGGGACGATCACCGGACAGCCCCAGCATTTT.